This T cell receptor beta chain was captured by sequencing in a study of metastatic and nonmetastatic thyroid tumors. Study details: Peripheral blood and tumor or nodule samples from malignant and benign thyroid patients were compared. Study outcomes and limitations: According to reports, the diversity of TCR beta was significantly higher in malignant thyroid tumors than in benign nodules, and this held in both blood and tumor samples.

The CDR3 consists of 16 residues. Germline CDR1 is SGHRS and CDR2 is YFSETQ. There were no patients who had received any treatment before thyroid surgery. This clone was seen more than once but under ten times. Its antigen is not identified. This likely comes from a read error, as the CDR3 has no conserved phenylalanine or tryptophan at its end. Authors' processing steps: The study built a papillary thyroid cancer distant-metastasis classifier from CDR3 differences across clinicopathological groups. MiXCR re-clonotyped the PCR reads for TCRdb. The V and J calls were determined by TCRdb, not by the authors. Of 3,500 to 5,000 clones in the sample, approximately 40% were seen once.

The J gene is TRBJ1-3, the V gene TRBV5-1, with D tentatively TRBD1 (5 bases). The source material was tumor tissue. The clonotype comes from a male donor with papillary thyroid cancer or a benign thyroid nodule (not recorded which). Some clones in this sample may be carry-over from other donors' samples. In nucleotides, the CDR3 is TGCGCCAGCAGCATGGAGGGACGGTCATCTGGGAACACCATATATCTT. It encodes CASSMEGRSSGNTIYL.